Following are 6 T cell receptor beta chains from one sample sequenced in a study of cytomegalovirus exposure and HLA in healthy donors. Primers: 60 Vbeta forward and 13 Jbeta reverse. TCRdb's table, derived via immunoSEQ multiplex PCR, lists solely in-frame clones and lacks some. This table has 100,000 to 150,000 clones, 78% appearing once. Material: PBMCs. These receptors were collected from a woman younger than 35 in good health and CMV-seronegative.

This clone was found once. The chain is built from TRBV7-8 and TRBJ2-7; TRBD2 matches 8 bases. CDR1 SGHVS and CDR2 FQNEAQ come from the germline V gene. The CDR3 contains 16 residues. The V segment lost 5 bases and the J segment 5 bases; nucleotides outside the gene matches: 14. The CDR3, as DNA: TGTGCCAGCAGCCCCGGAAGGGCTAGCGGGCTGCACGAGCAGTACTTC. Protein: CASSPGRASGLHEQYF.

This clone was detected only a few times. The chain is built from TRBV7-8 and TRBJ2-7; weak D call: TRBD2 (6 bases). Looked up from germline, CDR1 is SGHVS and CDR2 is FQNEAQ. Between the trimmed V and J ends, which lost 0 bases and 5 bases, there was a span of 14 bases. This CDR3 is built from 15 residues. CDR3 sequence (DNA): TGTGCCAGCAGCTTAGCGGGCTATAGCGGAGACGAGCAGTACTTC. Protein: CASSLAGYSGDEQYF.

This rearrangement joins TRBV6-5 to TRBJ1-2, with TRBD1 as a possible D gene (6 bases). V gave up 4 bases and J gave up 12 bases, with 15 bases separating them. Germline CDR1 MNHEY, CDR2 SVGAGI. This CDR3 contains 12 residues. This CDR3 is CASSSRDKGHTF. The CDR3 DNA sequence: TGTGCCAGCAGTTCCCGGGACAAGGGCCACACCTTC.

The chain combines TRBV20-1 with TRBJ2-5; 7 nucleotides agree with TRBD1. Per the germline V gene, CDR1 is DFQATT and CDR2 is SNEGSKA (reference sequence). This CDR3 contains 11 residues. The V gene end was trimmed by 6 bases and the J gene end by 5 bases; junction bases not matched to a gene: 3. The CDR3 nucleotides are TGCAGTGCCACAGGGGAGGAGACCCAGTACTTC. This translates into CSATGEETQYF.

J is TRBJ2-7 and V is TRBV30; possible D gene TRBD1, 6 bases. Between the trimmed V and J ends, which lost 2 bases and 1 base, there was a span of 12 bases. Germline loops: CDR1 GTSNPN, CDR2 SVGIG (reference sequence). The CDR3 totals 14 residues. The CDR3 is CAWSSPGDSYEQYF. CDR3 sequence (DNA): TGTGCCTGGAGTTCACCAGGGGATTCCTACGAGCAGTACTTC.

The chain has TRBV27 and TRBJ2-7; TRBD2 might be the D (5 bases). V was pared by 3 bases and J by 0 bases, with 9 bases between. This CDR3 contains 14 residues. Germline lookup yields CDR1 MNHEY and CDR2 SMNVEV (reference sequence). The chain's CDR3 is CASSFSGSSYEQYF. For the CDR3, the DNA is TGTGCCAGCAGTTTTTCGGGATCCTCCTACGAGCAGTACTTC.